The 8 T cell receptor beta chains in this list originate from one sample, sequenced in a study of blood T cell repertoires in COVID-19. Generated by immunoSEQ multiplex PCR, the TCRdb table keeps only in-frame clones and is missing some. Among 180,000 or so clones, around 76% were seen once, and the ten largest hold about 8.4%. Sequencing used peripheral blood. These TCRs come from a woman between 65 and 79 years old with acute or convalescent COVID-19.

CDR3 region: CASSSRTGGKANVLTF. The CDR3 region has the DNA TGTGCCAGCAGTTCTAGGACAGGGGGTAAAGCCAACGTCCTGACTTTC. The chain couples TRBV6-6 to TRBJ2-6; TRBD1 aligns across 10 bases. The CDR3 sequence is 16 residues long. Germline-derived CDR1 and CDR2 are MNHNY and SVGAGI (reference sequence). J was trimmed by 7 bases and V by 4 bases; bases with no gene match: 7.

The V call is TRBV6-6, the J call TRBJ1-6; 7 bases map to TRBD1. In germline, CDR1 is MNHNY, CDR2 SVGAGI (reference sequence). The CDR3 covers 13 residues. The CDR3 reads CASRGPNDSPLHF. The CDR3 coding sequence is TGTGCTTCAAGGGGGCCGAATGATTCACCCCTCCACTTT.

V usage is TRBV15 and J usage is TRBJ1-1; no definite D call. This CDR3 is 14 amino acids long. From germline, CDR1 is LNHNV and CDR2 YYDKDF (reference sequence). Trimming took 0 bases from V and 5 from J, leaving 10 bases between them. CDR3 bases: TGTGCCACCAGCAGAGACAGGTCCGTTACTGAAGCTTTCTTT. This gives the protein CATSRDRSVTEAFF.

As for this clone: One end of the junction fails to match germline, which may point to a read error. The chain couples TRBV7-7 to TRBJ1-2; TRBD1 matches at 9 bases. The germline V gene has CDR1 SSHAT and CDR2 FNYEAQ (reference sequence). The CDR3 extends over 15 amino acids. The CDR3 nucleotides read TGTGCTAGCAGCTTCTGGGACAGGGAGGGCTATGGCTACACCTTC. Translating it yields CASSFWDREGYGYTF. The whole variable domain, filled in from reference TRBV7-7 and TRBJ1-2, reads GAGVSQSPRYKVTKRGQDVTLRCDPISSHATLYWYQQALGQGPEFLTYFNYEAQPDKSGLPSDRFSAERPEGSISTLTIQRTEQRDSAMYRCASSFWDREGYGYTFGSGTRLTVV.

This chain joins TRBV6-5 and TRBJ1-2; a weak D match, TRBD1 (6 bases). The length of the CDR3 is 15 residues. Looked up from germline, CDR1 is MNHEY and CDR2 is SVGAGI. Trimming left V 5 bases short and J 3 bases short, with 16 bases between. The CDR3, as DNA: TGTGCCAGCAGTCATCGTGGTCAGGGGCACTATGGCTACACCTTC. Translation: CASSHRGQGHYGYTF.

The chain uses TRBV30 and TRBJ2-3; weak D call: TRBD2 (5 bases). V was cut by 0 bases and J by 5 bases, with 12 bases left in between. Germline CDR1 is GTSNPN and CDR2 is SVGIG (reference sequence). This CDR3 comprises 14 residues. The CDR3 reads CAWSVGGSRDTQYF. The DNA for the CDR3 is TGTGCCTGGAGTGTAGGCGGGTCCAGAGATACGCAGTATTTT.

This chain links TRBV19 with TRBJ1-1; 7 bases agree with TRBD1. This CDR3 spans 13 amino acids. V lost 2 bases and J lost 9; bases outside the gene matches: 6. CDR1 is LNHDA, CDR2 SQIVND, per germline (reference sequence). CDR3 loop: CASSISRTGQAFF. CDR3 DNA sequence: TGTGCCAGTAGTATAAGTCGGACAGGACAAGCTTTCTTT. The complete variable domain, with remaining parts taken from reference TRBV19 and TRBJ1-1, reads DGGITQSPKYLFRKEGQNVTLSCEQNLNHDAMYWYRQDPGQGLRLIYYSQIVNDFQKGDIAEGYSVSREKKESFPLTVTSAQKNPTAFYLCASSISRTGQAFFGQGTRLTVV.

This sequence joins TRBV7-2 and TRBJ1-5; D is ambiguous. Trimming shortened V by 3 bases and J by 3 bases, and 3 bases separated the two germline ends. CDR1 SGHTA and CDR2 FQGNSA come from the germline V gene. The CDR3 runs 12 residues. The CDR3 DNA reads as TGTGCCAGCAGCTTCTACAATCAGCCCCAGCATTTT. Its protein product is CASSFYNQPQHF.